Shown below are 21 T cell receptor beta chains from a single sample sequenced in a study of T cells after yellow fever vaccination (dated by TCRdb to the late 2010s). Reading the label with the study, this specimen's treatment or condition is: live attenuated yellow fever vaccine strain. Library method: 5' RACE. The sequencing machine was an Illumina HiSeq 2500. TCRdb's own reprocessing of the public reads used fastp at Q25 and MiXCR and kept productive beta chains. Merged by CDR3 protein, the rows form single entries marked with the most common genes and DNA. Present in this sample are just under 30,000 distinct CDR3 sequences, less than 5.5% of which were seen just once. 35% to 50% of the sample belongs to the ten largest clones. The input for sequencing was CD8+ T cells sorted from PBMCs, taken 10 days after the yellow fever booster vaccination. Receptors were obtained from a man aged 25 to 40 who received the YFV17D yellow fever vaccine.

The sample holds many counts of this clonotype. V and J are TRBV20-1 and TRBJ2-7; no clear D. This CDR3 is built from 14 residues. V lost 0 bases, J lost 2 bases, and 11 bases lay in between. The germline V gene has CDR1 DFQATT and CDR2 SNEGSKA (reference sequence). The CDR3, as DNA: TGCAGTGCTAGAGATCTCGAAAGAGCCTACGAGCAGTACTTC. Protein product: CSARDLERAYEQYF.

This clonotype has a count of ten or more. The chain links TRBV4-3 to TRBJ2-5; no firm D call. The germline V gene encodes CDR1 LGHNA and CDR2 YSLEER. The CDR3 extends over 15 amino acids. The V gene lost 0 bases and the J gene lost 5 bases, with 13 bases spanning the gap. CDR3: CASSQDIGHPETQYF. DNA for the CDR3: TGCGCCAGCAGCCAAGATATAGGTCATCCCGAGACCCAGTACTTC.

This clonotype has ten or more counts. This rearrangement joins TRBV13 to TRBJ2-4; the D gene is possibly TRBD1 (8 bases). The ends were cut back, 5 bases at V and 9 bases at J, with 20 bases in the middle. The CDR3 contains 15 residues. Per germline, CDR1 PRHDT and CDR2 FYEKMQ (reference sequence). The CDR3 DNA reads as TGTGCCAGCAGCCTCAATTCGGACAGGGAGGGCATTCAGTACTTC. Translation gives CASSLNSDREGIQYF.

Ten or more counts support this clonotype. The chain recombines TRBV7-8 with TRBJ2-1; D might be TRBD2 (5 bases). CDR1 and CDR2 (germline): SGHVS, FQNEAQ. V lost 7 bases and J 7 bases, leaving 23 bases between the germline ends. This CDR3 spans 16 amino acids. The chain's CDR3 is CASTSSHVERGNEQFF. The CDR3 region has the DNA TGTGCCAGCACCTCGAGCCATGTGGAGAGAGGGAATGAGCAGTTCTTC.

There are many counts of this clonotype. V is TRBV2 and J is TRBJ2-7; D is perhaps TRBD2 (5 bases). CDR1 is SNHLY and CDR2 is FYNNEI in the germline V gene. The CDR3 has 13 amino acids. V was cut by 6 bases and J by 4 bases, with 13 bases left in between. The CDR3 is CASSVVEAYEQYF. CDR3 in DNA: TGTGCCAGCAGCGTCGTGGAGGCTTACGAGCAGTACTTC.

At least ten counts were recorded for this clonotype. The rearrangement uses TRBV15 and TRBJ2-6; D gene unclear. This CDR3 contains 15 residues. The germline V gene has CDR1 LNHNV and CDR2 YYDKDF (reference sequence). With 5 bases removed from V and 2 bases from J, the gap between germline ends came to 10 bases. The CDR3 sequence is CATSLTGAGANVLTF. CDR3 DNA: TGTGCCACCAGCCTGACCGGAGCTGGGGCCAACGTCCTGACTTTC.

The chain has TRBV7-8 and TRBJ1-2; D remains ambiguous. With 0 bases removed from V and 8 bases from J, the gap between germline ends came to 16 bases. There are 15 residues in the CDR3. CDR1 is SGHVS, CDR2 FQNEAQ, per germline. The CDR3 DNA reads TGTGCCAGCAGCTTAGCAAACGTTCGGGAATTCGGCTACACCTTC. It is translated as CASSLANVREFGYTF. Variable domain in full (rest from reference TRBV7-8 and TRBJ1-2): GAGVSQSPRYKVAKRGQDVALRCDPISGHVSLFWYQQALGQGPEFLTYFQNEAQLDKSGLPSDRFFAERPEGSVSTLKIQRTQQEDSAVYLCASSLANVREFGYTFGSGTRLTVV.

Ten or more counts support this clonotype. The chain couples TRBV12-3 or TRBV12-4 to TRBJ2-3, with no clear D. The CDR3 length is 11 residues. Trimming left V 3 bases short and J 4 bases short, with 2 bases between. This CDR3 reads CASSFPDTQYF. The DNA of the CDR3 is TGTGCCAGCAGTTTCCCAGATACGCAGTATTTT.

This clonotype was counted ten times or more. The chain couples TRBV7-7 to TRBJ2-2; no definite D call. Germline V gene data show CDR1 as SSHAT and CDR2 as FNYEAQ (reference sequence). Trimming took 5 bases from V and 7 from J, leaving 8 bases between them. CDR3 length: 12 amino acids. The CDR3 DNA is TGTGCCAGCAGCCTAACCCACGGGGAGCTGTTTTTT. It is translated as CASSLTHGELFF.

This clonotype was seen ten or more times. The J gene is TRBJ2-5, the V gene TRBV6-2 or TRBV6-3, with TRBD2 matching 11 bases. The CDR3 contains 17 residues. Germline V gene lookup returns CDR1 MNHEY and CDR2 SVGEGT. J gave up 4 bases and V 5 bases, and 12 bases lay outside the gene matches. CDR3 DNA sequence: TGTGCCAGCAGTCTACTACCACTAGCGGGAGACGGAGAGACCCAGTACTTC. Translating it yields CASSLLPLAGDGETQYF.

This clonotype came up many times. V usage is TRBV6-1 and J usage is TRBJ2-1, with 9 bases fitting TRBD2. Losses at the gene ends were 0 bases for V and 4 bases for J; bases not matched to a gene: 7. The germline gives CDR1 MNHNS, CDR2 SASEGT. The CDR3 is 17 amino acids. DNA of the CDR3: TGTGCCAGCAGTGAAGCGGCGACTAGCGGAGAGTACAATGAGCAGTTCTTC. This encodes CASSEAATSGEYNEQFF.

This clonotype showed up many times. The chain joins TRBV19 to TRBJ2-7; D gene uncertain. The CDR3 loop spans 13 amino acids. Trimming left V 0 bases short and J 3 bases short, with 6 bases between. Germline V lookup: CDR1 LNHDA, CDR2 SQIVND (reference sequence). CDR3 nucleotides: TGTGCCAGTAGTATAGAGGCAGGCTACGAGCAGTACTTC. Residues: CASSIEAGYEQYF. Full variable domain (missing parts from reference TRBV19 and TRBJ2-7): DGGITQSPKYLFRKEGQNVTLSCEQNLNHDAMYWYRQDPGQGLRLIYYSQIVNDFQKGDIAEGYSVSREKKESFPLTVTSAQKNPTAFYLCASSIEAGYEQYFGPGTRLTVT.

This clonotype was seen at least ten times. The gene calls are TRBV7-9 and TRBJ2-7; 10 nucleotides align to TRBD1. From germline, CDR1 is SEHNR and CDR2 FQNEAQ (reference sequence). The CDR3 has 14 residues. The V gene end was trimmed by 5 bases and the J gene end by 4 bases; junction bases not matched to a gene: 5. In nucleotides, the CDR3 is TGTGCCAGCAGCGTGCGGACAGGGGGTTACGAGCAGTACTTC. Its translation: CASSVRTGGYEQYF. Together with reference TRBV7-9 and TRBJ2-7, the CDR3 gives the full variable domain: DTGVSQNPRHKITKRGQNVTFRCDPISEHNRLYWYRQTLGQGPEFLTYFQNEAQLEKSRLLSDRFSAERPKGSFSTLEIQRTEQGDSAMYLCASSVRTGGYEQYFGPGTRLTVT.

This clonotype was seen a few times. The rearrangement links TRBV5-1 to TRBJ2-1; 9 nucleotides match TRBD2. The germline V gene has CDR1 SGHRS and CDR2 YFSETQ. The CDR3 covers 15 residues. With V trimmed by 3 bases and J by 10 bases, 11 bases remained unmatched. The CDR3 here is CASSWGSSGSSEQFF. CDR3 nucleotides: TGCGCCAGCAGCTGGGGGAGTAGCGGGAGTTCGGAGCAGTTCTTC.

Many counts were recorded for this clonotype. The chain carries TRBV7-8 and TRBJ2-7; D unresolved. CDR3 size: 15 residues. Looked up from germline, CDR1 is SGHVS and CDR2 is FQNEAQ. With 0 bases removed from V and 0 bases from J, the gap between germline ends came to 9 bases. Here the CDR3 DNA reads TGTGCCAGCAGCTTAGCCATGGCTGCCTCCTACGAGCAGTACTTC. Translating gives CASSLAMAASYEQYF.

This clonotype was counted ten times or more. In DNA, the CDR3 is TGCGCCAGCAGCTTGGCCGGGGGCGGGAGCATCAATGAGCAGTTCTTC. Translation gives CASSLAGGGSINEQFF. V is TRBV5-1 and J is TRBJ2-1; TRBD2 might be the D (7 bases). The CDR3 length is 16 residues. Per the germline V gene, CDR1 is SGHRS and CDR2 is YFSETQ. With 0 bases removed from V and 6 bases from J, the gap between germline ends came to 16 bases.

This chain uses TRBV20-1 with TRBJ2-3; the D gene could be TRBD1 or TRBD2 (5 bases each). The germline gives CDR1 DFQATT, CDR2 SNEGSKA (reference sequence). This CDR3 has 18 residues. Trimming shortened V by 5 bases and J by 4 bases, and 28 bases separated the two germline ends. CDR3 sequence reads: CSALEGLGRGEGSDTQYF. Here the CDR3 DNA reads TGCAGTGCTTTAGAGGGGCTCGGAAGGGGAGAGGGTTCAGATACGCAGTATTTT.

In this sample, this clonotype turned up many times. The chain links TRBV4-3 to TRBJ2-4, with a possible D match to TRBD2 (7 bases). V was shortened by 1 base and J by 1 base, with 14 bases between the two germline ends. Germline assignment: CDR1 LGHNA and CDR2 YSLEER. This CDR3 is 17 amino acids long. CDR3 nucleotides: TGCGCCAGCAGCCAAGTGGGTCGGGGGGCGGCCAAAAACATTCAGTACTTC. This codes for CASSQVGRGAAKNIQYF.

This clonotype was seen many times. This chain connects TRBV20-1 to TRBJ1-2; D not certain. Germline V gene lookup returns CDR1 DFQATT and CDR2 SNEGSKA (reference sequence). This CDR3 comprises 16 residues. V lost 0 bases and J 7 bases, leaving 21 bases between the germline ends. The CDR3 is CSARDFSMRTPSGYTF. CDR3 nucleotide sequence: TGCAGTGCTAGAGACTTTAGTATGCGAACCCCGAGTGGCTACACCTTC.

This clonotype was seen at least ten times. The chain carries TRBV30 and TRBJ2-1, with 7 nucleotides matching TRBD2. Germline V lookup: CDR1 GTSNPN, CDR2 SVGIG (reference sequence). With V trimmed by 0 bases and J by 3 bases, 2 bases remained unmatched. CDR3 length: 14 residues. CDR3 amino acids: CAWSVGGSYNEQFF. CDR3 nucleotides: TGTGCCTGGAGTGTGGGCGGGAGCTACAATGAGCAGTTCTTC.

Turning to this clonotype: A clone one base away is much larger, so this may be a read error. V and J are TRBV15 and TRBJ2-1, with D perhaps TRBD2 (5 bases). CDR3 size: 10 residues. Per the germline V gene, CDR1 is LNHNV and CDR2 is YYDKDF (reference sequence). V lost 8 bases, J lost 9 bases, and 8 bases lay in between. The CDR3 DNA follows: TGTGCCACCGCGGCGGGTGAGCAGTTCTTC. Translated: CATAAGEQFF.